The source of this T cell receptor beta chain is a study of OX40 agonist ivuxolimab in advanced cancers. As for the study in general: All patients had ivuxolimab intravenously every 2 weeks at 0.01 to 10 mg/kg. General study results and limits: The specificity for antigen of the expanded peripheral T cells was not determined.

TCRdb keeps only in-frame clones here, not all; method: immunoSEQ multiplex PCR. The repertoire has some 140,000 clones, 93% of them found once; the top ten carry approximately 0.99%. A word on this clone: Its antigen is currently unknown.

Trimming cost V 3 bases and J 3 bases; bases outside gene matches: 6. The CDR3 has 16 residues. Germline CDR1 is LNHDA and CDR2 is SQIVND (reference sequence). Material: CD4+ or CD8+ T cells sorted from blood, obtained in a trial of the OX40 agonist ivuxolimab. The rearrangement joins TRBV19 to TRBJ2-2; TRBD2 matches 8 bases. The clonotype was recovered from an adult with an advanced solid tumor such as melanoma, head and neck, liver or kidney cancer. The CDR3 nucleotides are TGTGCCAGTAGTATTCGGGAGGGCCTCGACACCGGGGAGCTGTTTTTT. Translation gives CASSIREGLDTGELFF.